This T cell receptor beta chain was recovered during a study of blood T cell repertoires in COVID-19. Study-wide background: Samples taken during acute and convalescent COVID-19 were collected in the United States, Italy and Spain. The analysed material was cDNA or gDNA that came from T cells, B-cell-depleted T cells, or PBMCs.

V was pared by 0 bases and J by 0 bases, with 9 bases between. The CDR3 has 16 amino acids. Per germline, CDR1 MNHEY and CDR2 SVGEGT. This clone appeared once. Per the original data handling: Amplification from reference gene primers served as the basis for estimated nucleated cell counts. Here immunoSEQ multiplex PCR was the method, and the copy in TCRdb shows in-frame clones only, minus some. The DNA was the basis for D and trimming; V, J and clone size are from that table. The table lists under 250,000 clones, 80% to 85% of them singletons, with about 2.1% in the top ten. This TCR was sampled from a woman aged 60 to 75 with acute or convalescent COVID-19. The J gene is TRBJ2-4, the V gene TRBV6-2 or TRBV6-3; D remains unclear. The material sequenced was peripheral blood. In nucleotides, the CDR3 is TGTGCCAGCAGTTACTCGAGTTCAGGAGCCAAAAACATTCAGTACTTC. It is translated as CASSYSSSGAKNIQYF.